Listed below are T cell receptor beta chains from one sample, sequenced in a study of T cell responses to AZD1222 COVID-19 vaccine. Sequencing used immunoSEQ multiplex PCR; TCRdb keeps in-frame clones, though not all of them. Here the sample spans under 110,000 clones, roughly 87% being singletons. The sample here was peripheral blood, taken 28 days after the second AZD1222 dose. The receptor set was obtained from an adult who received the AZD1222 COVID-19 vaccine. Both conserved end residues are part of each CDR3. D genes are given only for firm matches. Clone size appears in some rows only: once, few, many, or a class for an expanded clone.

14,TRBJ2-7,TRBV12-5,NA,NA,CASGLGQGTYEQYF,TGTGCTAGTGGTTTGGGGCAGGGTACGTACGAGCAGTACTTC
15,TRBJ2-3,TRBV24-1,NA,TRBD1,CATSEGQGGTDTQYF,TGTGCCACCAGTGAGGGACAGGGTGGCACAGATACGCAGTATTTT
13,TRBJ2-2,TRBV30,NA,NA,CAWSLRNTGELFF,TGTGCCTGGAGTTTGAGAAACACCGGGGAGCTGTTTTTT
15,TRBJ1-1,TRBV5-1,few,NA,CASSLGRGQNTEAFF,TGCGCCAGCAGCTTGGGTCGGGGCCAGAACACTGAAGCTTTCTTT
13,TRBJ1-5,TRBV27,NA,NA,CASSLERNQPQHF,TGTGCCAGCAGTTTGGAGCGGAATCAGCCCCAGCATTTT
18,TRBJ2-3,TRBV5-1,NA,TRBD2,CASRSLAGGLISADTQYF,TGCGCCAGCAGGTCACTAGCGGGGGGGCTAATTTCCGCAGATACGCAGTATTTT
13,TRBJ2-5,TRBV3-1/TRBV3-2,NA,NA,CASSLKEQETQYF,TGTGCCAGCAGCCTGAAGGAGCAAGAGACCCAGTACTTC
15,TRBJ2-1,TRBV7-8,NA,NA,CASSPRVSPYNEQFF,TGTGCCAGCAGCCCCCGGGTTTCCCCCTACAATGAGCAGTTCTTC
12,TRBJ2-7,TRBV6-6,NA,NA,CASSRDRSEQYF,TGTGCCAGCAGCCGTGACAGGTCCGAGCAGTACTTC
13,TRBJ1-5,TRBV7-2,NA,NA,CASSLRGNQPQHF,TGTGCCAGCAGCTTACGGGGAAATCAGCCCCAGCATTTT
15,TRBJ2-6,TRBV6-5,NA,NA,CASNSQGSGANVLTF,TGTGCCAGCAACTCACAGGGTTCCGGGGCCAACGTCCTGACTTTC
14,TRBJ2-4,TRBV10-3,NA,TRBD2,CAISESSGAGIQYF,TGTGCCATCAGTGAGTCTAGCGGGGCCGGCATTCAGTACTTC
14,TRBJ2-2,TRBV5-8,NA,NA,CASSLALATGELFF,TGTGCCAGCAGCTTGGCCCTAGCAACCGGGGAGCTGTTTTTT
12,TRBJ2-7,TRBV10-2,NA,NA,CASSESTEEQYF,TGCGCCAGCAGTGAGTCGACTGAAGAGCAGTACTTC
14,TRBJ1-3,TRBV19,many,NA,CASSIVFREDTIYF,TGTGCCAGTAGTATCGTCTTCCGGGAAGACACCATATATTTT
13,TRBJ2-3,TRBV3-1/TRBV3-2,NA,NA,CASSQDWGDTQYF,TGTGCCAGCAGCCAAGATTGGGGAGATACGCAGTATTTT
15,TRBJ2-1,TRBV14,NA,TRBD2,CASSPFSGGYNEQFF,TGTGCCAGCAGTCCCTTTAGCGGGGGGTACAATGAGCAGTTCTTC
14,TRBJ1-2,TRBV5-1,few,TRBD1,CASSRATGADGYTF,TGCGCCAGCAGCCGAGCTACAGGGGCGGATGGCTACACCTTC
19,TRBJ1-3,TRBV7-8,few,NA,CASSFRPIVVWNSGNTIYF,TGTGCCAGCAGCTTTAGGCCGATCGTAGTATGGAACTCTGGAAACACCATATATTTT